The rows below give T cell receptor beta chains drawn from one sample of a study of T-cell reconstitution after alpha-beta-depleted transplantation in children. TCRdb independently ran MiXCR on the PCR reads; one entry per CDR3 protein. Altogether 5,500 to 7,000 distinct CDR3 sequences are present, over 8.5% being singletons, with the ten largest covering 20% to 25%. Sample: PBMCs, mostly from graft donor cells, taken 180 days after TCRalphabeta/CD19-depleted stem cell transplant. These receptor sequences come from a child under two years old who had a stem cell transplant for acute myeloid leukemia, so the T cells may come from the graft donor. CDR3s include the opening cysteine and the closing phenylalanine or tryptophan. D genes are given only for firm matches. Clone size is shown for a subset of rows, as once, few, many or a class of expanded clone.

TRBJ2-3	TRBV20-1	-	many	TGCAGTGCCCCTAACGGGTACACAGATACGCAGTATTTT	CSAPNGYTDTQYF
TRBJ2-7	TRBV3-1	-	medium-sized	TGTGCCAGCAGCCGCAAGGTGAATGGGGTATACGAGCAGTACTTC	CASSRKVNGVYEQYF
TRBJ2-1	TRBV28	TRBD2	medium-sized	TGTGCCAGCAGTCGTATAAATAGCGGGAGCTACAATGAGCAGTTCTTC	CASSRINSGSYNEQFF
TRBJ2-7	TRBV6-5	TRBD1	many	TGTGCCAGCAGCACAGGGGGCAATTTTTACGAGCAGTACTTC	CASSTGGNFYEQYF
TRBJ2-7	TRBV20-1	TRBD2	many	TGCAGTGCTAGGGGCGCGGGAGGGATGAACGAGCAGTACTTC	CSARGAGGMNEQYF
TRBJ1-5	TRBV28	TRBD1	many	TGTGCCAGCACCCCCGCAGGGGGAGGGAATCAGCCCCAGCATTTT	CASTPAGGGNQPQHF
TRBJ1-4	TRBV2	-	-	TGTGCCAGCAGGACAGTCAGAGATGAAAAACTGTTTTTT	CASRTVRDEKLFF
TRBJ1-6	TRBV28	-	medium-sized	TGTGCCAGCAGTTTAGGTAATTCACCCCTCCACTTT	CASSLGNSPLHF
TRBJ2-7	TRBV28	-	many	TGTGCCAGCAAAATAGGCAGGGGCTACGAGCAGTACTTC	CASKIGRGYEQYF
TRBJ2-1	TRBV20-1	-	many	TGCAGTGCTAGAGATGTGGGCGGCGGCACCGGGCTTCAGCAGTTCTTC	CSARDVGGGTGLQQFF
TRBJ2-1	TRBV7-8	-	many	TGTGCCAGCAGCCTATCCCTCTCCTACAATGAGCAGTTCTTC	CASSLSLSYNEQFF
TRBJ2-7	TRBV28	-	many	TGTGCCAGCGGGAAGGGGCGAGACTACGAGCAGTACTTC	CASGKGRDYEQYF
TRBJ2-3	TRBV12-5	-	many	TGTGCTAGTGGTTCGGGCCTACGGACTTTTTTTAGCACAGATACGCAGTATTTT	CASGSGLRTFFSTDTQYF
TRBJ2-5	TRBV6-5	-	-	TGTGCCAGCAGTACAGGGCGCGAGACCCAGTACTTC	CASSTGRETQYF
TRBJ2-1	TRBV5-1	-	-	TGCGCCAGCAGCTTGGCGCCAGGCTCCTACAATGAGCAGTTCTTC	CASSLAPGSYNEQFF
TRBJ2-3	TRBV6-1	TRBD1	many	TGTGCCAGCAGTCCGCTGGGACAGGGGATGGGAGATACGCAGTATTTT	CASSPLGQGMGDTQYF
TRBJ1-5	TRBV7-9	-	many	TGTGCCAGCAGCTTCCTAGGAAATCAGCCCCAGCATTTT	CASSFLGNQPQHF